This is a list of T cell receptor beta chains from one sample in a study of coeliac disease. Method: immunoSEQ multiplex PCR; TCRdb's copy keeps in-frame clones and lacks some. The table lists about 400 clones, approximately 80% of them singletons. Sequencing input: intraepithelial lymphocytes from the gut. These receptors originate from a human donor without celiac disease. CDR3s leave out the opening cysteine and the closing phenylalanine or tryptophan. Size tells how often a clone was seen (once, few, many) or the class of an expanded clone, and some rows leave it out.

j_call clone_size v_call cdr3_aa
TRBJ2-1 NA TRBV9 ASSVAVAGAINEQF
TRBJ2-7 NA TRBV6-1 ASTLIQGTHYEQY
TRBJ2-7 NA TRBV6-6 ASTLGNSYEQY
TRBJ1-1 NA TRBV9 ASSVSGQGNPNTEAF
TRBJ2-7 NA TRBV28 AILKRGSSYEQY
TRBJ2-7 once TRBV10-3 AISESLGSGYEQY
TRBJ2-1 NA TRBV7-8 ASSVAGGSYNEQF
TRBJ2-7 NA TRBV5-1 ASSFPEEQY
TRBJ2-7 NA TRBV7-9 ASSAPSGKPTYEQY
TRBJ1-4 NA TRBV6-5 ASSQDRGNNEKLF
TRBJ2-7 once TRBV5-1 ASSPGLAGNEQY
TRBJ2-7 NA TRBV5-1 ASSLEAGAKDEQY
TRBJ2-1 NA TRBV2 ASRVLAGGTESHEQF
TRBJ2-3 NA TRBV4-3 ASSLEAGDTQY
TRBJ2-7 NA TRBV10-1 ASSEAISYEQY
TRBJ2-7 hyperexpanded TRBV10-3 ATGWGEYEQY
TRBJ2-5 NA TRBV5-4 ASSLSGGPPETQY
TRBJ1-5 once TRBV28 ASRKFGTGGNGNQPQH
TRBJ1-5 once TRBV9 ASSVGQFSNQPQH
TRBJ2-7 few TRBV7-2 ASSLLAGVSYEQY
TRBJ1-3 few TRBV7-2 ASSPRTGAGNTIY
TRBJ1-2 NA TRBV18 ASSPPDRAINYGYT
TRBJ2-7 once TRBV10-3 DIAGQGAVSYEQY
TRBJ2-3 NA TRBV9 ASSRGAYSTDTQY
TRBJ2-7 NA TRBV6-5 ASSYVGQSYEQY
TRBJ1-5 NA TRBV5-6 ASSLFRTGGPNQPQH
TRBJ1-2 few TRBV27 ASSQGGGYYGYT
TRBJ2-1 NA TRBV9 ASSEDREPVDEQF
TRBJ2-7 NA TRBV11-2 ASSFPGTSYEQY
TRBJ2-3 NA TRBV6-4 ASSNSGTDTQY
TRBJ1-3 NA TRBV19 ASSPRTDFSGNTIY
TRBJ2-7 once TRBV7-9 ASSLGPPQVSYEQY
TRBJ2-3 NA TRBV5-6 ASSRRGTDTQY
TRBJ1-5 few TRBV5-6 ASSLAGGGNQPQH
TRBJ1-2 NA TRBV7-2 ASSFNRVSYGYT
TRBJ2-7 NA TRBV19 ASSISREAFYEQY
TRBJ2-5 NA TRBV5-1 ASSAATGSYGAQY
TRBJ2-3 NA TRBV2 ASSEGLARGDTQY
TRBJ2-4 NA TRBV9 ASSDSGSGKNIQY
TRBJ2-5 NA TRBV7-2 ASSLWRFPYQETQY
TRBJ2-1 NA TRBV11-2 ASGTSGSASHQF
TRBJ2-1 NA TRBV7-2 ASSSTGSWDEQF
TRBJ1-5 NA TRBV28 ASSETGINQPQH
TRBJ2-7 NA TRBV19 ASSPSGTSYEQY
TRBJ2-7 once TRBV28 ASRISSGSGTYEQY
TRBJ1-5 NA TRBV30 AWSSGQGSQPQH
TRBJ2-1 NA TRBV5-1 ASSLNSGSASSSYNEQF